The rows below give T cell receptor beta chains drawn from one sample of a study of neoadjuvant anti-PD-1 for oral cavity cancer. Libraries were prepared by immunoSEQ multiplex PCR; TCRdb keeps only in-frame clonotypes and omits some of them. Here the sample spans about 9,400 clones, about 67% being singletons. Here the sequenced sample was PBMCs, taken after nivolumab (anti-PD-1) treatment. Every receptor here comes from a person aged 40 to 85 with oral cavity squamous cell carcinoma. Both conserved end residues are part of each CDR3. Each record gives: V gene, D gene, J gene, clone size, CDR3 DNA, CDR3 protein. The D gene is left open where the match is weak. Size is omitted from some rows. Given values are once, few, many or a class for expanded clones.

TRBV29-1	TRBD1	TRBJ2-2	-	TGCAGCGTTACGAAGGGGGCGGATTTCGAGACCGGGGAGCTGTTTTTT	CSVTKGADFETGELFF
TRBV5-6	-	TRBJ1-5	-	TGTGCCAGCAGCTATAGACGGTCTAATCAGCCCCAGCATTTT	CASSYRRSNQPQHF
TRBV29-1	TRBD2	TRBJ2-5	-	TGCAGCGTTCCCCGGACAGGAGGACTAGCGGGGGGATATCAAGAGACCCAGTACTTC	CSVPRTGGLAGGYQETQYF
TRBV7-6	-	TRBJ2-1	few	TGTGCCAGCAGCTTAGGGAGGGCGCAGAGTGAGCAGTTCTTC	CASSLGRAQSEQFF
TRBV10-3	-	TRBJ2-7	-	TGTGCCATCAGTGAATTGACTTCCTCCTACGAGCAGTACTTC	CAISELTSSYEQYF
TRBV19	-	TRBJ2-3	-	TGTGCCAGTAGTATTGGGACATGGAAGGATACGCAGTATTTT	CASSIGTWKDTQYF
TRBV9	-	TRBJ2-2	once	TGTGCCAGCAGCCTAGATTTTTCCGGGGAGCTGTTTTTT	CASSLDFSGELFF
TRBV20-1	-	TRBJ2-5	-	TGCAGTGCTGGGACAGAGACCCAGTACTTC	CSAGTETQYF
TRBV10-3	-	TRBJ1-6	few	TGTGCCATCAGTGACCCAGGGACATCTATGTCACCCCTCCACTTT	CAISDPGTSMSPLHF
TRBV7-6	-	TRBJ2-7	once	TGTGCCAGCAGCTCCTTGAGCTACGAGCAGTACTTC	CASSSLSYEQYF
TRBV7-2	-	TRBJ2-7	-	TGTGCCAGCAGCCTCCATTACGAGCAGTACTTC	CASSLHYEQYF
TRBV5-1	-	TRBJ1-1	-	TGCGCCAGCAGCTTTTCACGAAACACTGAAGCTTTCTTT	CASSFSRNTEAFF
TRBV2	-	TRBJ1-1	few	TGTGCCAGCAGGAGGGGGGGAAACACTGAAGCTTTCTTT	CASRRGGNTEAFF
TRBV7-9	-	TRBJ2-6	-	TGTGCCAGCAGCTTCAGGGGGGCTGGGGCCAACGTCCTGACTTTC	CASSFRGAGANVLTF
TRBV2	TRBD1	TRBJ1-1	few	TGTGCCAGCAGTGAGCGGACAGGGTTGTTCACTGAAGCTTTCTTT	CASSERTGLFTEAFF
TRBV6-6	-	TRBJ2-3	-	TGTGCCAGCAGTTACTCTGGGGGTTCTAGCACAGATACGCAGTATTTT	CASSYSGGSSTDTQYF
TRBV4-1	-	TRBJ1-1	few	TGCGCCAGCAGCCAAGAAGGAAGGGTGGGAGGGAACACTGAAGCTTTCTTT	CASSQEGRVGGNTEAFF
TRBV7-9	-	TRBJ2-5	-	TGTGCCAGCAGTCTCTGGGGCAGGGGAGAGACCCAGTACTTC	CASSLWGRGETQYF
TRBV29-1	-	TRBJ1-1	-	TGCAGCGTTGAACAGACAAGCGGCACTGAAGCTTTCTTT	CSVEQTSGTEAFF
TRBV7-8	TRBD2	TRBJ2-2	-	TGTGCCAGCAGAGGGACTAGCGGGGCCCCGGGGGAGCTGTTTTTT	CASRGTSGAPGELFF
TRBV28	-	TRBJ1-5	few	TGTGCCAGCAACCTCTTCGGGACACTCCTTTATAGCAATCAGCCCCAGCATTTT	CASNLFGTLLYSNQPQHF
TRBV6-1	TRBD1	TRBJ1-6	-	TGTGCCAGCAGTGAATGGCGGGGGACAGGGATCGTCCAGAATTCACCCCTCCACTTT	CASSEWRGTGIVQNSPLHF
TRBV7-9	-	TRBJ1-1	few	TGTGCCAGCAGCTTAGCGAGGGGGAACACTGAAGCTTTCTTT	CASSLARGNTEAFF
TRBV13	-	TRBJ2-6	-	TGTGCCAGCAGCCCCCGCGTCTCTGGGGCCAACGTCCTGACTTTC	CASSPRVSGANVLTF
TRBV4-1	TRBD1	TRBJ1-1	-	TGCGCCAGCAGCCAAGACAGGGGGCGCAGTACGAACACTGAAGCTTTCTTT	CASSQDRGRSTNTEAFF
TRBV7-8	-	TRBJ2-4	-	TGTGCCGACCGCCCCCTAGCCAAAAACATTCAGTACTTC	CADRPLAKNIQYF
TRBV2	-	TRBJ1-1	-	TGTGCCAGCAGTGAATTGGGGGGTCCGACGACTGAAGCTTTCTTT	CASSELGGPTTEAFF
TRBV9	-	TRBJ2-1	few	TGTGCCAGCAGCGTCTCTGACACCTCTTACAATGAGCAGTTCTTC	CASSVSDTSYNEQFF
TRBV7-9	TRBD1	TRBJ2-1	few	TGTGCCAGCAGCTTTGGGGACAGGCCCGACAATGAGCAGTTCTTC	CASSFGDRPDNEQFF
TRBV28	TRBD2	TRBJ2-7	once	TGTGCCAGCACTTCAGAGGCTAGCGGGTTACAGTACTTC	CASTSEASGLQYF
TRBV5-1	TRBD1	TRBJ1-1	-	TGCGCCAGCAGGAACCTGGGACAGGGCGGAGGCACTGAAGCTTTCTTT	CASRNLGQGGGTEAFF
TRBV7-2	-	TRBJ1-1	-	TGTGCCAGCAGCTTCTCAGCCGAAGCTTTCTTT	CASSFSAEAFF
TRBV7-2	TRBD2	TRBJ2-1	-	TGTGCCAGCAGCTACCCTCGAAGCGGGAGAAGTACCTACAATGAGCAGTTCTTC	CASSYPRSGRSTYNEQFF
TRBV12-5	TRBD2	TRBJ2-3	once	TGTGCTAGTGGTTTGGGCCTAGCGGGGGGAACAGATACGCAGTATTTT	CASGLGLAGGTDTQYF
TRBV28	TRBD2	TRBJ2-3	-	TGTGCCAGCAGCCCGGGACTAGCGGGGCGCACAGATACGCAGTATTTT	CASSPGLAGRTDTQYF
TRBV19	TRBD2	TRBJ2-2	-	TGTGCCAGTACCGCCCAGGGGACTAGCGGCACCGGGGAGCTGTTTTTT	CASTAQGTSGTGELFF
TRBV7-8	TRBD1	TRBJ2-5	-	TGTGCCAGCAGCCGAGGGACAGGGAAAGAGACCCAGTACTTC	CASSRGTGKETQYF
TRBV7-8	-	TRBJ2-7	-	TGTGCCAGCAGCCGCGGATACGAGCAGTACTTC	CASSRGYEQYF
TRBV27	-	TRBJ1-1	-	TGTGCCAGCGGTACAGGGATGAACACTGAAGCTTTCTTT	CASGTGMNTEAFF
TRBV7-3	-	TRBJ1-5	-	TGTGCCAGCAGCCTGGAAAGGGGGGCGCCCCAGCATTTT	CASSLERGAPQHF
TRBV28	-	TRBJ1-5	-	TGTGCCAGCTCCCCGGACGGTAGCAATCAGCCCCAGCATTTT	CASSPDGSNQPQHF
TRBV7-3	-	TRBJ1-5	few	TGTGCCAGCAGCCCCGGTGCCAATCAGCCCCAGCATTTT	CASSPGANQPQHF